This T cell receptor beta chain was sequenced for a study of blood T cell repertoires in COVID-19. Study summary: Sites across the United States, Italy and Spain contributed samples from acute and convalescent COVID-19. Sources were T cells, B-cell-depleted T cells, or PBMCs; the material itself was cDNA or gDNA.

The cohort comprised adults aged about 18 to 90 years residing in about two dozen US areas. How the authors handled the data: By means of reference gene primer amplification, nucleated cell counts were estimated. Assay used: immunoSEQ multiplex PCR; TCRdb lists only in-frame clones, some missing. The D gene and trimming were derived from the DNA, and the V and J assignments and clone size from that table. The sample lists 150,000 to 200,000 clones, around 76% seen once, with 17% in the top ten. Trimming stripped 6 bases from V and 10 bases from J, with 15 bases between. Germline assignment: CDR1 DFQATT and CDR2 SNEGSKA (reference sequence). The CDR3 is 11 residues long.

Sequenced material: PBMCs or T cells enriched from blood (not recorded which). This rearrangement joins TRBV20-1 to TRBJ1-1; D is uncertain. The source is a woman between 50 and 59 years old with acute COVID-19. The CDR3 protein is CSAPLLTGAFF. CDR3 nucleotide sequence: TGCAGTGCCCCCCTTCTAACGGGAGCTTTCTTT.